What follows are 12 T cell receptor beta chains derived from one specimen sequenced in a study of type 1 regulatory T cells. Their recognized antigens are unknown. TCRdb called the reads again in MiXCR, with one record for every CDR3 protein. The sample consists of approximately 45,000 distinct CDR3 sequences, 12% of them appearing once. Sequenced: cultured non-Tr1 T cells, either the whole culture or a sorted T cell fraction (not recorded which). The source is a human donor in good health.

J is TRBJ2-1 and V is TRBV29-1, with 7 bases aligning to TRBD2. Germline V gives CDR1 SQVTM, CDR2 ANQGSEA. This CDR3 is 14 amino acids long. Here the CDR3 reads CQTTVERGLNEQFF. The DNA of the CDR3 is TGCCAGACTACCGTCGAGCGGGGTCTAAATGAGCAGTTCTTC.

In its sample, this clonotype was seen many times. The V gene is TRBV18, the J gene TRBJ2-7, with D possibly called TRBD1 or TRBD2 (5 bases each). Germline lookup yields CDR1 KGHSH and CDR2 LQKENI. The CDR3 extends over 14 amino acids. Trimming left V 3 bases short and J 4 bases short, with 13 bases between. This CDR3 reads CASSPGTHFYEQYF. The DNA for the CDR3 is TGTGCCAGCTCACCCGGGACGCATTTTTACGAGCAGTACTTC.

This clonotype is termed medium-sized. V and J are TRBV5-1 and TRBJ2-7, with 11 nucleotides matching TRBD1. V was clipped by 0 bases and J by 5 bases; unmatched bases: 4. The CDR3 consists of 15 residues. Germline V gives CDR1 SGHRS, CDR2 YFSETQ. CDR3 region: CASSLEGQGVHEQYF. CDR3 DNA: TGCGCCAGCAGCTTGGAGGGACAGGGGGTCCACGAGCAGTACTTC.

This clonotype was seen ten or more times. This chain connects TRBV28 to TRBJ2-7, with D uncertain. Germline CDR1 is MDHEN and CDR2 is SYDVKM. The CDR3 consists of 15 residues. V lost 3 bases and J lost 1, with 13 bases in between. The CDR3 DNA reads TGTGCCAGCAGTTTCGGGTCGCCACGTTCCTACGAGCAGTACTTC. As protein: CASSFGSPRSYEQYF.

The sample holds many counts of this clonotype. This chain uses TRBV2 with TRBJ2-7; no reliable D call. The CDR3 runs 13 residues. Germline V gives CDR1 SNHLY, CDR2 FYNNEI. Trimming left V 6 bases short and J 1 base short, with 10 bases between. CDR3 in DNA: TGTGCCAGCAGGTTCCAAGTTTCCTACGAGCAGTACTTC. Protein sequence: CASRFQVSYEQYF.

This clonotype has at least ten counts. In DNA form, the CDR3 reads TGTGCCAGTAGTAGTAGCGGATATTCACCCCTCCACTTT. Amino acids: CASSSSGYSPLHF. V is TRBV19 and J is TRBJ1-6; D uncertain. Germline-derived CDR1 and CDR2 are LNHDA and SQIVND (reference sequence). V lost 4 bases to trimming and J lost 8 bases, with 9 bases between them. This CDR3 spans 13 amino acids.

Many counts were recorded for this clonotype. The genes are TRBV7-2 and TRBJ2-5; either TRBD1 or TRBD2 may fit D (6 bases each). V lost 5 bases and J 4 bases, leaving 14 bases between the germline ends. Germline V gives CDR1 SGHTA, CDR2 FQGNSA. The CDR3 has 14 residues. CDR3 loop: CASSPWGAGETQYF. The CDR3 bases are TGTGCCAGCAGCCCGTGGGGGGCCGGAGAGACCCAGTACTTC.

This clonotype was seen a handful of times. CDR3 coding DNA: TGCGCCAGCAGCTTGGGTCCTGGGACTAGCGGGACCTATGAGCAGTTCTTC. It yields the protein CASSLGPGTSGTYEQFF. The chain joins TRBV5-1 to TRBJ2-1, with 13 bases identical to TRBD2. Trimming cost V 0 bases and J 8 bases; bases outside gene matches: 8. CDR3 length: 17 residues. The V gene's germline CDR1 is SGHRS and CDR2 YFSETQ. The full variable domain, its missing parts supplied by reference TRBV5-1 and TRBJ2-1, is KAGVTQTPRYLIKTRGQQVTLSCSPISGHRSVSWYQQTPGQGLQFLFEYFSETQRNKGNFPGRFSGRQFSNSRSEMNVSTLELGDSALYLCASSLGPGTSGTYEQFFGPGTRLTVL.

The rearrangement links TRBV24-1 to TRBJ2-5, with D hard to call. Trimming pared 2 bases from V and 4 bases from J, leaving 13 bases between. CDR3 length equals 15 residues. The germline V gene encodes CDR1 KGHDR and CDR2 SFDVKD. The CDR3 DNA reads as TGTGCCACCAGTGATTACACAGAATCGATAGAGACCCAGTACTTC. The encoded protein is CATSDYTESIETQYF.

Ten or more counts support this clonotype. The V gene is TRBV7-2, the J gene TRBJ1-5, with D unclear. V lost 5 bases and J lost 2, with 10 bases in between. CDR3 size: 14 residues. Germline V gene lookup returns CDR1 SGHTA and CDR2 FQGNSA. The CDR3 loop reads CASSQGAGNQPQHF. CDR3 nucleotide sequence: TGTGCCAGCAGCCAAGGTGCGGGCAATCAGCCCCAGCATTTT. Using reference TRBV7-2 and TRBJ1-5 for the parts outside the CDR3, the full variable domain is GAGVSQSPSNKVTEKGKDVELRCDPISGHTALYWYRQSLGQGLEFLIYFQGNSAPDKSGLPSDRFSAERTGGSVSTLTIQRTQQEDSAVYLCASSQGAGNQPQHFGDGTRLSIL.

This clonotype has just a few counts. The chain carries TRBV7-9 and TRBJ1-6; TRBD1 is a possible D gene (6 bases). CDR3 length: 16 amino acids. The V end was cut by 5 bases, the J end by 9 bases, with 20 bases between. The germline CDR1 and CDR2 sequences are SEHNR and FQNEAQ (reference sequence). The CDR3, as DNA: TGTGCCAGCAGCCGACAGGTGGGGGGGGTTGTTTCACCCCTCCACTTT. Protein product: CASSRQVGGVVSPLHF.

The chain has TRBV18 and TRBJ1-1; D may be TRBD1 (5 bases). There are 16 residues in the CDR3. V was clipped by 3 bases and J by 4 bases, with 18 bases between them. Germline CDR1 KGHSH, CDR2 LQKENI. The CDR3 reads CASSPGVGWDGTEAFF. CDR3 in DNA: TGTGCCAGCTCACCCGGGGTGGGATGGGACGGCACTGAAGCTTTCTTT.